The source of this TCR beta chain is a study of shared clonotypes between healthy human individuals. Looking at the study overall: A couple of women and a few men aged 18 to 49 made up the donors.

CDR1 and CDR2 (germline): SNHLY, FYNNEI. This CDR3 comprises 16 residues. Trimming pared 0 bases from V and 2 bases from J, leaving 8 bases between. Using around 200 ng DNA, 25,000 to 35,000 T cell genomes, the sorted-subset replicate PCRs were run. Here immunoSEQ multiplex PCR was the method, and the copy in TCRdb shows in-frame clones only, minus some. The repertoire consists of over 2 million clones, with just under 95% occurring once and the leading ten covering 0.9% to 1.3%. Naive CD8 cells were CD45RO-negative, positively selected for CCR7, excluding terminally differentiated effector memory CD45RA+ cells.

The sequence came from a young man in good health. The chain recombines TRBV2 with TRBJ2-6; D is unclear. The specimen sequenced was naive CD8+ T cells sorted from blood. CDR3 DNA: TGTGCCAGCAGTGAAGCGCTTATGGCTGGGGCCAACGTCCTGACTTTC. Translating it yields CASSEALMAGANVLTF.